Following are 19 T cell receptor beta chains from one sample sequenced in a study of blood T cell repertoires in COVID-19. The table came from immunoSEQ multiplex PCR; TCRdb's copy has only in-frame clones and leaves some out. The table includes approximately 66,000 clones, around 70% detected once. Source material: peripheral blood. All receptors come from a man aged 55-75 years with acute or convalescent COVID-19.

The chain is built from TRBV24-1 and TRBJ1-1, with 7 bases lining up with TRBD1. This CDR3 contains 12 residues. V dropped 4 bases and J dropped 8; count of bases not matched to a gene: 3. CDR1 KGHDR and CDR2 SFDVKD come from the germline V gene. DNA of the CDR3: TGTGCCACCAGTGAGGGACAGAAAGAAGCTTTCTTT. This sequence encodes CATSEGQKEAFF.

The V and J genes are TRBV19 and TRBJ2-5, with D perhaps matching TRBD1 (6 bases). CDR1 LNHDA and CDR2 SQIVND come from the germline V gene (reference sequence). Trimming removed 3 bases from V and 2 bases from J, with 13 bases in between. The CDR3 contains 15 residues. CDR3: CASSMQTGIQETQYF. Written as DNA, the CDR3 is TGTGCCAGTAGTATGCAGACAGGCATACAAGAGACCCAGTACTTC.

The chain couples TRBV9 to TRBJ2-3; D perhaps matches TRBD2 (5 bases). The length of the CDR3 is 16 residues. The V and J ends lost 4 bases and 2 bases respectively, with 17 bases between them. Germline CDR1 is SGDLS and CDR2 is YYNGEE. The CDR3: CASSPRAGTDTDTQYF. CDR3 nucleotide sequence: TGTGCCAGCAGCCCACGGGCGGGTACAGACACAGATACGCAGTATTTT.

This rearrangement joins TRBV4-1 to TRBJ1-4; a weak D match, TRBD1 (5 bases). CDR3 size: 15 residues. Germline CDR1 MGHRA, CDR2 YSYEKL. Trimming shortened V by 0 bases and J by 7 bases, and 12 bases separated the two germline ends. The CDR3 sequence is CASSQDPGDGEKLFF. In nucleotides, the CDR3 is TGCGCCAGCAGCCAAGATCCGGGGGACGGTGAAAAACTGTTTTTT.

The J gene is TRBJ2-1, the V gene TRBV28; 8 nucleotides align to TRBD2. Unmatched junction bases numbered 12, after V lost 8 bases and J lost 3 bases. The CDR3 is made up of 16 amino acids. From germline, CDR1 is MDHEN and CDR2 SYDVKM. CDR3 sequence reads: CASLGLVAGFYNEQFF. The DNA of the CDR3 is TGTGCCAGCCTAGGTTTGGTAGCGGGATTCTACAATGAGCAGTTCTTC.

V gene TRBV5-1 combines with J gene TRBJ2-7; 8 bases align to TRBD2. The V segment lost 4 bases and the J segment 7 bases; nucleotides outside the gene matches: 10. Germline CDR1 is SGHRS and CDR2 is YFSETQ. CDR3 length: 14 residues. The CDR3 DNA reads TGCGCCAGCAGCCCCGGGGGGGGGTCTGGGGAGCAGTACTTC. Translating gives CASSPGGGSGEQYF.

CDR3: CASSLGQMNTEAFF. Here the CDR3 DNA reads TGCGCCAGCAGCTTGGGACAGATGAACACTGAAGCTTTCTTT. J is TRBJ1-1 and V is TRBV5-1, with a tentative D call TRBD1 (5 bases). This CDR3 has 14 amino acids. Germline loops: CDR1 SGHRS, CDR2 YFSETQ. The V end lost 0 bases, the J end lost 0 bases, and 6 bases lay between the germline ends.

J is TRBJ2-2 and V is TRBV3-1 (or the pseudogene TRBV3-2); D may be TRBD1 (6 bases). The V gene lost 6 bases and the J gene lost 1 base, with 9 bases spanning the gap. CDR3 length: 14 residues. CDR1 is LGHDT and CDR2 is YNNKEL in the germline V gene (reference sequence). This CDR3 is CASSTGWNTGELFF. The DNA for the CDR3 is TGTGCCAGCAGTACAGGGTGGAACACCGGGGAGCTGTTTTTT.

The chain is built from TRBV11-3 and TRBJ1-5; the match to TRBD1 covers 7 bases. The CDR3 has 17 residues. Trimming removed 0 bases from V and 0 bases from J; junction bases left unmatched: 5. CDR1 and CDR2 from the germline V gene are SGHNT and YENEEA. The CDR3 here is CASSLDRGQPSNQPQHF. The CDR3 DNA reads TGTGCCAGCAGCTTAGATAGGGGACAGCCTAGCAATCAGCCCCAGCATTTT.

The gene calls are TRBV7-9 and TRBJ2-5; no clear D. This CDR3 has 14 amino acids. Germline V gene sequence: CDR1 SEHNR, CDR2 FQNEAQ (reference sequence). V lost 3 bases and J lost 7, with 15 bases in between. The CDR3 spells CASSFRPLRVTQYF. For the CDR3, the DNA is TGTGCCAGCAGCTTTCGACCGCTCCGGGTGACCCAGTACTTC. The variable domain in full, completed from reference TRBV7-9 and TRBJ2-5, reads DTGVSQNPRHKITKRGQNVTFRCDPISEHNRLYWYRQTLGQGPEFLTYFQNEAQLEKSRLLSDRFSAERPKGSFSTLEIQRTEQGDSAMYLCASSFRPLRVTQYFGPGTRLLVL.

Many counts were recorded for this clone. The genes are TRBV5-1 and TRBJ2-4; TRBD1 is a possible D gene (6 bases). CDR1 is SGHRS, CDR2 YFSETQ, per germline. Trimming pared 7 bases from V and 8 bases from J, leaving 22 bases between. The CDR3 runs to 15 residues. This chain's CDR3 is CASQLDTGITDIQYF. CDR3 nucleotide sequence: TGCGCCAGCCAGTTAGACACAGGGATCACGGACATTCAGTACTTC. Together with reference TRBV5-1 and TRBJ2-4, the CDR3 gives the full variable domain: KAGVTQTPRYLIKTRGQQVTLSCSPISGHRSVSWYQQTPGQGLQFLFEYFSETQRNKGNFPGRFSGRQFSNSRSEMNVSTLELGDSALYLCASQLDTGITDIQYFGAGTRLSVL.

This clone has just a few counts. The CDR3 DNA follows: TGCGCCAGCAGTCGGACAGGGGACGTGAGCACAGATACGCAGTATTTT. Amino acids: CASSRTGDVSTDTQYF. This sequence joins TRBV5-1 and TRBJ2-3; 9 bases map to TRBD1. The CDR3 contains 16 residues. Germline V gene lookup returns CDR1 SGHRS and CDR2 YFSETQ. V trimming: 5 bases; J trimming: 0 bases; junction bases outside the gene matches: 7. Complete variable domain (other parts from reference TRBV5-1 and TRBJ2-3): KAGVTQTPRYLIKTRGQQVTLSCSPISGHRSVSWYQQTPGQGLQFLFEYFSETQRNKGNFPGRFSGRQFSNSRSEMNVSTLELGDSALYLCASSRTGDVSTDTQYFGPGTRLTVL.

CDR3 sequence (DNA): TGTGCCAGCAGTTTGGACATACCTGGTGAGCAGTTCTTC. Residues: CASSLDIPGEQFF. This rearrangement joins TRBV12-3 or TRBV12-4 to TRBJ2-1, with D possibly matching TRBD1 (5 bases). The CDR3 spans 13 residues. Trimming cost V 3 bases and J 9 bases, with 12 bases left between them.

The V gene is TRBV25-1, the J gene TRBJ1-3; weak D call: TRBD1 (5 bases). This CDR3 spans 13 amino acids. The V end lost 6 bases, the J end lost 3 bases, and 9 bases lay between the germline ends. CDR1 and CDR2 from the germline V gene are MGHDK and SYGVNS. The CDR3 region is CASREGNGNTIYF. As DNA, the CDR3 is TGTGCCAGCAGGGAGGGGAATGGAAACACCATATATTTT.

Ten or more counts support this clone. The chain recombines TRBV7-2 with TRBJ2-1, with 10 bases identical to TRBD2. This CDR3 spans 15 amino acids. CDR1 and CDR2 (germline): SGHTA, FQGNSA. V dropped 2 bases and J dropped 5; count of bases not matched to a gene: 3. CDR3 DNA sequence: TGTGCCAGCAGCTTATGGGGACTAGCGAACAATGAGCAGTTCTTC. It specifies CASSLWGLANNEQFF.

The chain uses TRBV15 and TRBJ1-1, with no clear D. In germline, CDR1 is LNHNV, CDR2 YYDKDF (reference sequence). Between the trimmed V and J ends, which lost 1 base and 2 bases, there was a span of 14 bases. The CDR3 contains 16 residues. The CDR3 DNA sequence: TGTGCCACCAGCAGAGCCTACCTTCGGGGTAACACTGAAGCTTTCTTT. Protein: CATSRAYLRGNTEAFF.

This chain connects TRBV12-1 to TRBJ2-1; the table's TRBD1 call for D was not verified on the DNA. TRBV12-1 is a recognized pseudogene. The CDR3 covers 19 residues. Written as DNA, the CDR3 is TGTGCCAGCAGCTTACCCAAGCAGTTATCCCCCGCCAGGGACAATGAGCAGTTCTTC. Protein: CASSLPKQLSPARDNEQFF.

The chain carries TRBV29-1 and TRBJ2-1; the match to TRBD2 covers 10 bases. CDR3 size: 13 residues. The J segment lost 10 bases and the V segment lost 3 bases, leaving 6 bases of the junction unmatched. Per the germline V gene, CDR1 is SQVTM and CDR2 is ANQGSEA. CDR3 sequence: CSVDSLAGAEQFF. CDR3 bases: TGCAGCGTTGATTCCCTAGCGGGAGCGGAGCAGTTCTTC.

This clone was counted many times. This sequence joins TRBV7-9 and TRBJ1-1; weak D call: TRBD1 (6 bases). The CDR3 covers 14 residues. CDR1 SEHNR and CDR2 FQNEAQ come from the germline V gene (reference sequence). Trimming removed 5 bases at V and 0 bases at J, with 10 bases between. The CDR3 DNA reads TGTGCCAGCAGCGCCCGGACAGTGAACACTGAAGCTTTCTTT. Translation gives CASSARTVNTEAFF.